Below, one T cell receptor beta chain is given with its context. Its antigen remains unknown. The data are from a study of PD-1 blockade in classical Hodgkin lymphoma. Regarding the study as a whole: Factors driving the repertoire differences, possibly disease activity or prior therapy, remain undefined. At C4D1, TCR diversity had climbed significantly for CD4+ cells, though not for CD8+ cells. After ASCT, patients who started nivolumab under 1 year later were excluded.

Each and every patient relapsed after autologous stem cell transplantation, and patients got differing brentuximab vedotin exposure. Patients showed best responses of complete response, partial response or progressive disease. The repertoire was sequenced with immunoSEQ multiplex PCR; TCRdb's copy has only in-frame clones and lacks some. The sample consists of 100,000 to 130,000 clones, approximately 90% of them appearing once. CDR1 MDHEN and CDR2 SYDVKM come from the germline V gene. Trimming stripped 4 bases from V and 8 bases from J, with 17 bases between. The CDR3 has 14 residues. The sequenced sample was peripheral blood mononuclear cells (PBMCs), obtained before the second cycle of nivolumab. This chain joins TRBV28 and TRBJ1-2, with D unclear. The receptor was derived from a human donor with classical Hodgkin lymphoma. The CDR3 reads CASSSSPRTGGYTF. In nucleotides, the CDR3 is TGTGCCAGCAGTTCCTCCCCTCGGACGGGAGGCTACACCTTC.